Each of the 26 T cell receptor beta chains below was sequenced from the same sample in a study of cytomegalovirus exposure and HLA in healthy donors. Vbeta (60) and Jbeta (13) primers were used in the PCR. The table came from immunoSEQ multiplex PCR; TCRdb's copy has only in-frame clones and leaves some out. The sample lists 30,000 to 40,000 clones; about 70% were seen once. Sequencing was done on a sample of PBMCs. Every receptor here comes from a man aged 35 to 55 in good health and CMV-seropositive.

This chain joins TRBV19 and TRBJ1-2; weak D call: TRBD1 (5 bases). This CDR3 comprises 14 residues. In germline, CDR1 is LNHDA, CDR2 SQIVND (reference sequence). The V gene lost 5 bases and the J gene lost 6 bases, with 16 bases spanning the gap. CDR3 residues: CASSLQGQRDGYTF. CDR3 nucleotide sequence: TGTGCCAGTAGTCTCCAGGGCCAGCGGGATGGCTACACCTTC.

The V call is TRBV19, the J call TRBJ2-5, with D possibly TRBD2 on 6 matching bases. Germline V CDR1 and CDR2: LNHDA, SQIVND (reference sequence). The CDR3 is 15 residues long. Trimming shortened V by 5 bases and J by 1 base, and 14 bases separated the two germline ends. As DNA, the CDR3 is TGTGCCAGTAGTTCCCGGGGGTATGCCCAAGAGACCCAGTACTTC. This sequence encodes CASSSRGYAQETQYF.

For this clone: This may be a read error, as it is one base from a much larger clone. This rearrangement joins TRBV5-4 to TRBJ2-7; D perhaps matches TRBD2 (6 bases). The CDR3 loop spans 13 amino acids. The germline CDR1 and CDR2 sequences are SGHNT and YYREEE (reference sequence). Here the CDR3 reads CANSTGEPYEQYF. The CDR3 DNA sequence: TGTGCCAACAGCACGGGGGAGCCCTACGAGCAGTACTTC.

The gene calls are TRBV6-5 and TRBJ2-7; no clear D gene. The CDR3 covers 13 residues. Trimming removed 2 bases at V and 2 bases at J, with 7 bases between. CDR1 and CDR2 from the germline V gene are MNHEY and SVGAGI. Here the CDR3 DNA reads TGTGCCAGCAGTTACGGGCAGACCTACGAGCAGTACTTC. Its translation is CASSYGQTYEQYF.

This chain connects TRBV6-5 to TRBJ1-2; 12 bases line up with TRBD1. V lost 7 bases, J lost 3 bases, and 3 bases stayed unmatched. The germline gives CDR1 MNHEY, CDR2 SVGAGI. This CDR3 has 14 residues. The CDR3 protein is CASIGTGGDYGYTF. CDR3 DNA sequence: TGTGCCAGCATCGGGACAGGGGGCGACTATGGCTACACCTTC.

This rearrangement joins TRBV6-5 to TRBJ1-1, with TRBD1 as a possible D gene (6 bases). Between the trimmed V and J ends, which lost 5 bases and 5 bases, there was a span of 9 bases. Germline V gene data show CDR1 as MNHEY and CDR2 as SVGAGI. The CDR3 is made up of 12 amino acids. The chain's CDR3 is CASSRGGTEAFF. CDR3 nucleotides: TGTGCCAGCAGTAGGGGGGGGACTGAAGCTTTCTTT.

J is TRBJ1-5 and V is TRBV5-6, with D possibly TRBD1 on 5 matching bases. Germline CDR1 reads SGHDT; CDR2 reads YYEEEE. The length of the CDR3 is 15 residues. The V and J ends lost 2 bases and 3 bases respectively, with 12 bases between them. CDR3 in amino acids: CASSFRGFNNQPQHF. The CDR3 DNA reads as TGTGCCAGCAGCTTCCGGGGGTTTAACAATCAGCCCCAGCATTTT. Based on the CDR3 plus reference TRBV5-6 and TRBJ1-5, the full variable domain is DAGVTQSPTHLIKTRGQQVTLRCSPKSGHDTVSWYQQALGQGPQFIFQYYEEEERQRGNFPDRFSGHQFPNYSSELNVNALLLGDSALYLCASSFRGFNNQPQHFGDGTRLSIL.

The chain uses TRBV28 and TRBJ2-7; TRBD1 aligns across 7 bases. Germline lookup yields CDR1 MDHEN and CDR2 SYDVKM. The CDR3 has 14 residues. Trimming cost V 5 bases and J 0 bases; bases outside gene matches: 4. CDR3 residues: CASSETGISYEQYF. Written as DNA, the CDR3 is TGTGCCAGCAGTGAGACAGGGATCTCCTACGAGCAGTACTTC.

This clone showed up just once. The chain couples TRBV18 to TRBJ2-2, with 13 nucleotides matching TRBD2. V gave up 8 bases and J gave up 4 bases; unmatched junction bases: 4. The CDR3 has 15 amino acids. Germline lookup yields CDR1 KGHSH and CDR2 LQKENI. For the CDR3, the DNA is TGTGCCAGCCAGACTAGCGGGGGGATCACCGGGGAGCTGTTTTTT. Protein: CASQTSGGITGELFF. Looking up the rest from reference TRBV18 and TRBJ2-2 gives the full variable domain: NAGVMQNPRHLVRRRGQEARLRCSPMKGHSHVYWYRQLPEEGLKFMVYLQKENIIDESGMPKERFSAEFPKEGPSILRIQQVVRGDSAAYFCASQTSGGITGELFFGEGSRLTVL.

This clone showed up just a few times. V is TRBV6-5 and J is TRBJ1-2, with 7 positions matching TRBD1. The ends lost 6 bases at V and 1 base at J; junction bases unmatched: 5. This CDR3 region has 14 residues. Germline assignment: CDR1 MNHEY and CDR2 SVGAGI. Here the CDR3 DNA reads TGTGCCAGCAGGCCGACAGGGCGTAACTATGGCTACACCTTC. It specifies CASRPTGRNYGYTF.

This clone was seen once. J is TRBJ1-3 and V is TRBV9; tentatively, D is TRBD1 (6 bases). From germline, CDR1 is SGDLS and CDR2 YYNGEE. This CDR3 has 15 residues. V dropped 4 bases and J dropped 2 bases, with 13 bases sitting between them. CDR3 in amino acids: CASSPQGNPGNTIYF. In DNA form, the CDR3 reads TGTGCCAGCAGCCCCCAGGGGAACCCTGGAAACACCATATATTTT.

There are a few counts of this clone. The chain employs TRBV11-2 and TRBJ2-7; possibly TRBD2 for D (6 bases). V was pared by 4 bases and J by 0 bases, with 7 bases between. The germline V gene has CDR1 SGHAT and CDR2 FQNNGV. CDR3 length equals 13 residues. CDR3 coding DNA: TGTGCCAGCAGCTCGGGGGACTCCTACGAGCAGTACTTC. This encodes CASSSGDSYEQYF.

This chain joins TRBV6-1 and TRBJ2-7; no reliable D call. The CDR3 totals 11 residues. The germline V gene encodes CDR1 MNHNS and CDR2 SASEGT. The V end was cut by 2 bases, the J end by 3 bases, with 2 bases between. CDR3 in DNA: TGTGCCAGCAGTGAATACTACGAGCAGTACTTC. This gives the protein CASSEYYEQYF.

This chain uses TRBV5-1 with TRBJ2-7; D perhaps matches TRBD1 (6 bases). The CDR3 sequence is 13 residues long. Germline assignment: CDR1 SGHRS and CDR2 YFSETQ. Trimming cost V 1 base and J 5 bases, with 10 bases left between them. The CDR3 reads CASSLKTGNEQYF. As DNA, the CDR3 is TGCGCCAGCAGCTTGAAAACAGGGAACGAGCAGTACTTC.

This sequence joins TRBV7-9 and TRBJ2-7; the D is unclear. From germline, CDR1 is SEHNR and CDR2 FQNEAQ (reference sequence). This CDR3 comprises 10 residues. V was cut by 5 bases and J by 5 bases, with 4 bases left in between. CDR3 residues: CASSTDEQYF. The CDR3 region has the DNA TGTGCCAGCAGCACGGACGAGCAGTACTTC.

The rearrangement joins TRBV30 to TRBJ2-7; TRBD1 agrees at 10 bases. There are 14 residues in the CDR3. Looked up from germline, CDR1 is GTSNPN and CDR2 is SVGIG (reference sequence). The J segment lost 2 bases and the V segment lost 6 bases, leaving 7 bases of the junction unmatched. The CDR3 coding sequence is TGTGCCTGCGGGGTGGGGACAGGGGCCTACGAGCAGTACTTC. This encodes CACGVGTGAYEQYF.

This sequence joins TRBV29-1 and TRBJ1-6; 8 bases align to TRBD1. Germline CDR1 is SQVTM and CDR2 is ANQGSEA. With V trimmed by 4 bases and J by 8 bases, 4 bases remained unmatched. The CDR3 contains 13 residues. The CDR3 DNA follows: TGCAGCGTTGGAATGGACAGGGATTCACCCCTCCACTTT. It specifies CSVGMDRDSPLHF.

The rearrangement joins TRBV5-6 to TRBJ2-2; TRBD2 matches at 9 bases. CDR3 length: 15 residues. V lost 5 bases, J lost 7 bases, and 9 bases stayed unmatched. Per the germline V gene, CDR1 is SGHDT and CDR2 is YYEEEE. The CDR3 bases are TGTGCCAGCAGTTTTAGCGGGGGCCCCGGCGGGGAGCTGTTTTTT. Translation gives CASSFSGGPGGELFF.

The chain uses TRBV4-1 and TRBJ2-3, with 8 bases that match TRBD2. Looked up from germline, CDR1 is MGHRA and CDR2 is YSYEKL. The ends lost 7 bases at V and 1 base at J; junction bases unmatched: 10. The CDR3 has 16 amino acids. The CDR3 DNA sequence: TGCGCCAGCAACTTACGGGCGGGGGGACGCACAGATACGCAGTATTTT. This codes for CASNLRAGGRTDTQYF.

In DNA, the CDR3 is TGCGCCAGCAGCCCAAAGACAGGGGGCGCAATGAACACTGAAGCTTTCTTT. Translation gives CASSPKTGGAMNTEAFF. The chain couples TRBV5-1 to TRBJ1-1, with TRBD1 matching over 10 bases. J lost 0 bases, V lost 4 bases, and 9 bases had no gene match. CDR1 is SGHRS, CDR2 YFSETQ, per germline. CDR3 length: 17 amino acids.

In regard to this clone: The junction and the germline gene differ at one end; a read error may be behind it. The CDR3 region is CASSGIRVSKGDF. DNA for the CDR3: TGTGCCAGCTCGGGGATCCGAGTGAGTAAGGGCGACTTC. J is TRBJ2-7 and V is TRBV28, with TRBD2 as a possible D gene (5 bases). Germline V gene data show CDR1 as MDHEN and CDR2 as SYDVKM. The CDR3 totals 13 residues. The complete variable domain, with remaining parts taken from reference TRBV28 and TRBJ2-7, reads DVKVTQSSRYLVKRTGEKVFLECVQDMDHENMFWYRQDPGLGLRLIYFSYDVKMKEKGDIPEGYSVSREKKERFSLILESASTNQTSMYLCASSGIRVSKGDFGPGTRLTVT.

The genes are TRBV19 and TRBJ2-7; 11 nucleotides agree with TRBD2. Trimming removed 4 bases from V and 1 base from J; junction bases left unmatched: 3. CDR1 is LNHDA and CDR2 is SQIVND in the germline V gene (reference sequence). CDR3 length: 15 residues. The chain's CDR3 is CASSSGTSGSYEQYF. The CDR3 DNA reads TGTGCCAGTAGTAGCGGGACTAGCGGTTCCTACGAGCAGTACTTC.

The V gene is TRBV19, the J gene TRBJ1-2; 8 positions agree with TRBD1. J was trimmed by 2 bases and V by 5 bases; bases with no gene match: 19. The CDR3 loop spans 19 amino acids. Germline V gene data show CDR1 as LNHDA and CDR2 as SQIVND (reference sequence). The chain's CDR3 is CASSFSPSDRVKWNYGYTF. The CDR3 region has the DNA TGTGCCAGTAGTTTTTCTCCCTCGGACAGGGTAAAGTGGAACTATGGCTACACCTTC.

Only one count was recorded for this clone. The CDR3 bases are TGTGCCAGCAGTACCGGACCGGGAAGGCAGCCCCAGCATTTT. This sequence encodes CASSTGPGRQPQHF. The chain combines TRBV6-1 with TRBJ1-5; D not certain. Trimming took off 5 bases at V and 7 bases at J, with 15 bases between the two ends. CDR1 MNHNS and CDR2 SASEGT come from the germline V gene. This CDR3 contains 14 residues.

The chain has TRBV2 and TRBJ2-1, with D unclear. This CDR3 contains 13 residues. Germline CDR1 is SNHLY and CDR2 is FYNNEI. Trimming removed 5 bases from V and 9 bases from J, with 14 bases in between. The chain's CDR3 is CASSPRDLFEQFF. CDR3 DNA sequence: TGTGCCAGCAGTCCCCGAGACTTGTTTGAGCAGTTCTTC. Filled out from reference TRBV2 and TRBJ2-1, the complete variable domain reads EPEVTQTPSHQVTQMGQEVILRCVPISNHLYFYWYRQILGQKVEFLVSFYNNEISEKSEIFDDQFSVERPDGSNFTLKIRSTKLEDSAMYFCASSPRDLFEQFFGPGTRLTVL.

The chain uses TRBV6-6 and TRBJ2-1; 7 positions agree with TRBD2. Germline lookup yields CDR1 MNHNY and CDR2 SVGAGI (reference sequence). The CDR3 consists of 15 residues. V was clipped by 0 bases and J by 6 bases; unmatched bases: 5. The CDR3 coding sequence is TGTGCCAGCAGTTACTCCGATAGCGGGTTCAATGAGCAGTTCTTC. It is translated as CASSYSDSGFNEQFF.